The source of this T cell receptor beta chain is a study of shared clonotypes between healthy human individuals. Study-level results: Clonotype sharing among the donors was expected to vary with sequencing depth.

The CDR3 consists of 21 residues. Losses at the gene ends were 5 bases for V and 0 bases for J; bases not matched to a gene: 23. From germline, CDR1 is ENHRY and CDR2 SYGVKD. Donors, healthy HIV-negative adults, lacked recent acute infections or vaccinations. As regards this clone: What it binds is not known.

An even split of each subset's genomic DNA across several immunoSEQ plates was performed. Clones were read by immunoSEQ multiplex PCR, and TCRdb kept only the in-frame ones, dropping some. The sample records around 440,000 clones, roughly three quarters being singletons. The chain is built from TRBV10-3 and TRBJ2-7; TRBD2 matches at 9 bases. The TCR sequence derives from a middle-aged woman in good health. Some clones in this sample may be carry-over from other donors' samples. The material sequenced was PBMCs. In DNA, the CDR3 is TGTGCCATCAGTCGTACGGCTTCTTTAGCGGCGAGCGGGGGGTCCTCCTACGAGCAGTACTTC. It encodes CAISRTASLAASGGSSYEQYF.